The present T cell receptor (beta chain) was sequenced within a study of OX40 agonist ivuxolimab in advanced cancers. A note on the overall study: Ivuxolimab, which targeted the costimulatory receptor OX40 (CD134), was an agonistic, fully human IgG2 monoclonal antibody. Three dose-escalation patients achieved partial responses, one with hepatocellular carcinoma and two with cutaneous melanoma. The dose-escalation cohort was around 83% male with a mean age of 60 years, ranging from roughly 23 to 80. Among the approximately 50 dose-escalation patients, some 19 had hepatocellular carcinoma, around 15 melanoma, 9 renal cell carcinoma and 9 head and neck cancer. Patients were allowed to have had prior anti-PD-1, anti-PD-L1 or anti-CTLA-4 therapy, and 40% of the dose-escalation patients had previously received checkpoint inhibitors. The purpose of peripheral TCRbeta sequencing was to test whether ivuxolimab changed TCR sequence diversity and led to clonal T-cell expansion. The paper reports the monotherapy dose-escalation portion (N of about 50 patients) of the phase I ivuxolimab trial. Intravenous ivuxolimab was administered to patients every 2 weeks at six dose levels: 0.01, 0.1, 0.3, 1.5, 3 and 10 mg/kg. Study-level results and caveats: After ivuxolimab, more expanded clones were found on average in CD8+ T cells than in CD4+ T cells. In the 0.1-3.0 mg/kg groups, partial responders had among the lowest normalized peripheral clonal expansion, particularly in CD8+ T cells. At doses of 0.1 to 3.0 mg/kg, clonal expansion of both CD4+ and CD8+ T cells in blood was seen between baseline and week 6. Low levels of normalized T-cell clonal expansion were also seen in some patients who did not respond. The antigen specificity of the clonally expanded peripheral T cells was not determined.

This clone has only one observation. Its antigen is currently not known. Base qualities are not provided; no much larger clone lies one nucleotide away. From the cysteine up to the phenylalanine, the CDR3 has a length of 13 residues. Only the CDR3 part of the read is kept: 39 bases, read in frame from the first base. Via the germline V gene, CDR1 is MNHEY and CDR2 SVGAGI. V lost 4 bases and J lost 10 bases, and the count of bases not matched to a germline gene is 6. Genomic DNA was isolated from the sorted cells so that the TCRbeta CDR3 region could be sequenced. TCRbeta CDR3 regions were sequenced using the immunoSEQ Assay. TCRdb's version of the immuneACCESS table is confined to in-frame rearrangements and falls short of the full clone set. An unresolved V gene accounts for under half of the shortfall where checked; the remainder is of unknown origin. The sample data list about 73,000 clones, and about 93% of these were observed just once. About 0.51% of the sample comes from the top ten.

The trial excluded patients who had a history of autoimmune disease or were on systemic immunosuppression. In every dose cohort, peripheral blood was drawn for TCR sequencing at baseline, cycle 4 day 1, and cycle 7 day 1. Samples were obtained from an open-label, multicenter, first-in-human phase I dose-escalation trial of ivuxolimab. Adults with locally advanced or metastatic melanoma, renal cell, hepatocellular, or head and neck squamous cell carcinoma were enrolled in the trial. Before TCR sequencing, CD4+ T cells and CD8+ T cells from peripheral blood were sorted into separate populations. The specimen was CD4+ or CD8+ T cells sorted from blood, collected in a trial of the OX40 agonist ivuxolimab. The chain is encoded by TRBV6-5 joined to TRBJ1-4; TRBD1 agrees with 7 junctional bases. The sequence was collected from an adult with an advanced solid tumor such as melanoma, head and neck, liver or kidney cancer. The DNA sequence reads TGTGCCAGCAGTTCGGGACAGACGGGAAAACTGTTTTTT. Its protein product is CASSSGQTGKLFF.